These T cell receptor beta chains were read from a single sample in a study of cytomegalovirus exposure and HLA in healthy donors. Assay: immunoSEQ multiplex PCR; the TCRdb copy retains only in-frame clones and omits some. The sample yields 100,000 to 150,000 clones, roughly 81% seen once. Sequenced: PBMCs. The receptors stem from a woman aged 25 to 45 in good health and CMV-seronegative. Both conserved end residues are part of each CDR3. The D gene is left open where the match is weak. Where a row states a size, it is once, few, many or the class of an expanded clone; other rows omit it.

d_gene: TRBD1; v_gene: TRBV18; j_gene: TRBJ1-4; abundance: NA; CDR3aa: CASSPPGQANEKLFF; CDR3nt: TGTGCCAGCTCACCGCCGGGACAGGCTAATGAAAAACTGTTTTTT
d_gene: TRBD2; v_gene: TRBV4-2; j_gene: TRBJ2-1; abundance: few; CDR3aa: CASSHPPLAGDSNEQFF; CDR3nt: TGTGCCAGCAGCCACCCCCCCCTAGCGGGAGATAGCAATGAGCAGTTCTTC
d_gene: NA; v_gene: TRBV5-1; j_gene: TRBJ2-7; abundance: NA; CDR3aa: CASTKTPGLGDYEQYF; CDR3nt: TGCGCCAGCACCAAAACACCGGGACTCGGCGACTACGAGCAGTACTTC
d_gene: TRBD2; v_gene: TRBV18; j_gene: TRBJ2-7; abundance: NA; CDR3aa: CASSPLGLVHEQYF; CDR3nt: TGTGCCAGCTCACCACTGGGACTAGTTCACGAGCAGTACTTC
d_gene: TRBD1; v_gene: TRBV2; j_gene: TRBJ1-5; abundance: NA; CDR3aa: CASRTHRGSNQPQHF; CDR3nt: TGTGCCAGCAGGACCCACAGGGGGAGCAATCAGCCCCAGCATTTT
d_gene: TRBD1; v_gene: TRBV4-3; j_gene: TRBJ1-2; abundance: NA; CDR3aa: CASSGHGGQGAFGYGYTF; CDR3nt: TGCGCCAGCAGCGGGCATGGGGGACAGGGGGCTTTTGGCTATGGCTACACCTTC
d_gene: NA; v_gene: TRBV4-2; j_gene: TRBJ2-6; abundance: medium-sized; CDR3aa: CASSQERDSGANVLTF; CDR3nt: TGTGCCAGCAGCCAAGAGAGGGACTCTGGGGCCAACGTCCTGACTTTC
d_gene: NA; v_gene: TRBV6-5; j_gene: TRBJ1-4; abundance: NA; CDR3aa: CASSRLGFNEKLFF; CDR3nt: TGTGCCAGCAGTAGACTCGGGTTTAATGAAAAACTGTTTTTT
d_gene: NA; v_gene: TRBV6-5; j_gene: TRBJ1-2; abundance: few; CDR3aa: CASSFAGSIGYTF; CDR3nt: TGTGCCAGCAGTTTCGCGGGGTCGATAGGCTACACCTTC
d_gene: TRBD2; v_gene: TRBV7-9; j_gene: TRBJ2-3; abundance: NA; CDR3aa: CSSSFWGGDTQYF; CDR3nt: TGTTCCAGCAGCTTTTGGGGGGGTGATACGCAGTATTTT
d_gene: TRBD1; v_gene: TRBV9; j_gene: TRBJ1-1; abundance: few; CDR3aa: CASSVAGTGLEAFF; CDR3nt: TGTGCCAGCAGCGTAGCTGGGACAGGGTTGGAGGCTTTCTTT
d_gene: NA; v_gene: TRBV19; j_gene: TRBJ2-7; abundance: few; CDR3aa: CASSRSQIPMYEQYF; CDR3nt: TGTGCCAGTAGCCGATCACAGATCCCAATGTACGAGCAGTACTTC
d_gene: TRBD1; v_gene: TRBV2; j_gene: TRBJ1-1; abundance: NA; CDR3aa: CASSDLRQGKEAFF; CDR3nt: TGTGCCAGCAGTGACTTGAGACAGGGAAAGGAAGCTTTCTTT
d_gene: NA; v_gene: TRBV7-9; j_gene: TRBJ2-5; abundance: NA; CDR3aa: CASSLLKTLPQETQYF; CDR3nt: TGTGCCAGCAGCTTACTCAAGACTCTCCCGCAAGAGACCCAGTACTTC
d_gene: NA; v_gene: TRBV2; j_gene: TRBJ2-5; abundance: once; CDR3aa: CASSSQETQYF; CDR3nt: TGTGCCAGCAGCTCCCAAGAGACCCAGTACTTC
d_gene: NA; v_gene: TRBV6-5; j_gene: TRBJ2-7; abundance: NA; CDR3aa: CASSSPTRRGLYEQYF; CDR3nt: TGTGCCAGCAGTTCTCCAACGCGGAGAGGGCTCTACGAGCAGTACTTC
d_gene: TRBD2; v_gene: TRBV10-1; j_gene: TRBJ2-3; abundance: once; CDR3aa: CASSSSGADTDTQYF; CDR3nt: TGCGCCAGCAGTTCCAGCGGGGCCGACACAGATACGCAGTATTTT
d_gene: TRBD1; v_gene: TRBV19; j_gene: TRBJ2-7; abundance: NA; CDR3aa: CASSAGTGVLNEQYF; CDR3nt: TGTGCCAGTAGTGCCGGGACAGGGGTTTTGAACGAGCAGTACTTC
d_gene: NA; v_gene: TRBV5-4; j_gene: TRBJ2-1; abundance: NA; CDR3aa: CASSFRRNLYNEQFF; CDR3nt: TGTGCCAGCAGCTTCCGGCGGAACCTTTACAATGAGCAGTTCTTC
d_gene: NA; v_gene: TRBV19; j_gene: TRBJ1-5; abundance: NA; CDR3aa: CASSIRGRNQPQHF; CDR3nt: TGTGCCAGTAGTATAAGAGGGCGCAATCAGCCCCAGCATTTT
d_gene: TRBD2; v_gene: TRBV7-7; j_gene: TRBJ2-5; abundance: NA; CDR3aa: CASSSGLAGGTETQYF; CDR3nt: TGTGCTAGCAGCTCCGGACTAGCGGGAGGAACAGAGACCCAGTACTTC
d_gene: NA; v_gene: TRBV7-9; j_gene: TRBJ2-7; abundance: NA; CDR3aa: CASSSRGNEQYF; CDR3nt: TGTGCCAGCAGCTCGAGGGGGAACGAGCAGTACTTC
d_gene: TRBD2; v_gene: TRBV5-1; j_gene: TRBJ2-1; abundance: NA; CDR3aa: CASSLLAGYNEQFF; CDR3nt: TGCGCCAGCAGCTTGCTAGCGGGGTACAATGAGCAGTTCTTC
d_gene: NA; v_gene: TRBV29-1; j_gene: TRBJ2-7; abundance: NA; CDR3aa: CSVKGYEQYF; CDR3nt: TGCAGCGTTAAGGGGTACGAGCAGTACTTC
d_gene: TRBD2; v_gene: TRBV7-2; j_gene: TRBJ2-2; abundance: NA; CDR3aa: CASRIIRGRAGELFF; CDR3nt: TGTGCCAGCAGGATCATCCGGGGGAGGGCCGGGGAGCTGTTTTTT
d_gene: TRBD2; v_gene: TRBV9; j_gene: TRBJ2-7; abundance: NA; CDR3aa: CASSGGTSGFHEQYF; CDR3nt: TGTGCCAGCAGCGGCGGGACTAGCGGGTTCCACGAGCAGTACTTC
d_gene: NA; v_gene: TRBV11-2; j_gene: TRBJ1-1; abundance: once; CDR3aa: CASSFTGNTEAFF; CDR3nt: TGTGCCAGCAGTTTTACAGGGAACACTGAAGCTTTCTTT
d_gene: TRBD2; v_gene: TRBV5-1; j_gene: TRBJ2-3; abundance: NA; CDR3aa: CASSSGTIRTDTQYF; CDR3nt: TGCGCCAGCAGCTCCGGGACTATTCGCACAGATACGCAGTATTTT
d_gene: NA; v_gene: TRBV13; j_gene: TRBJ2-2; abundance: few; CDR3aa: CASSLGSLGELFF; CDR3nt: TGTGCCAGCAGCTTAGGATCCCTCGGGGAGCTGTTTTTT
d_gene: TRBD1; v_gene: TRBV4-1; j_gene: TRBJ1-3; abundance: NA; CDR3aa: CASSQDFFGTGSSGNTIYF; CDR3nt: TGCGCCAGCAGCCAAGATTTTTTCGGGACAGGGAGTTCTGGAAACACCATATATTTT
d_gene: NA; v_gene: TRBV10-1; j_gene: TRBJ2-3; abundance: few; CDR3aa: CASSVRVSDTQYF; CDR3nt: TGCGCCAGCAGTGTGAGAGTCTCCGATACGCAGTATTTT
d_gene: TRBD2; v_gene: TRBV2; j_gene: TRBJ2-3; abundance: NA; CDR3aa: CASSESGTSTDTQYF; CDR3nt: TGTGCCAGCAGTGAAAGCGGGACTAGCACAGATACGCAGTATTTT
d_gene: TRBD2; v_gene: TRBV4-2; j_gene: TRBJ2-2; abundance: NA; CDR3aa: CASSQETSGPGELFF; CDR3nt: TGTGCCAGCAGCCAAGAGACTAGCGGGCCCGGGGAGCTGTTTTTT
d_gene: NA; v_gene: TRBV7-2; j_gene: TRBJ1-5; abundance: few; CDR3aa: CASSLGTVIRPQHF; CDR3nt: TGTGCCAGCAGCTTAGGGACAGTTATTCGACCCCAGCATTTT
d_gene: TRBD1; v_gene: TRBV7-3; j_gene: TRBJ2-7; abundance: NA; CDR3aa: CASSPTGVGYEQYF; CDR3nt: TGTGCCAGCAGCCCGACAGGGGTTGGGTACGAGCAGTACTTC
d_gene: NA; v_gene: TRBV6-5; j_gene: TRBJ2-1; abundance: few; CDR3aa: CASSYEEGVRNEQFF; CDR3nt: TGTGCCAGCAGTTACGAGGAGGGAGTGAGAAATGAGCAGTTCTTC
d_gene: TRBD1; v_gene: TRBV28; j_gene: TRBJ1-2; abundance: NA; CDR3aa: CAILSTGGVGGYTF; CDR3nt: TGTGCCATCTTATCGACAGGGGGCGTGGGCGGCTACACCTTC
d_gene: TRBD2; v_gene: TRBV4-1; j_gene: TRBJ2-7; abundance: NA; CDR3aa: CASSQLDLGLARNEQYF; CDR3nt: TGCGCCAGCAGCCAACTAGACCTGGGACTAGCTAGGAACGAGCAGTACTTC
d_gene: TRBD1; v_gene: TRBV4-1; j_gene: TRBJ2-5; abundance: NA; CDR3aa: CASSQDRQTQYF; CDR3nt: TGCGCCAGCAGCCAGGACAGGCAAACCCAGTACTTC
d_gene: TRBD1; v_gene: TRBV7-9; j_gene: TRBJ2-5; abundance: NA; CDR3aa: CASSIQGWQETQYF; CDR3nt: TGTGCCAGCAGCATACAGGGGTGGCAAGAGACCCAGTACTTC
d_gene: TRBD1; v_gene: TRBV6-1; j_gene: TRBJ2-3; abundance: NA; CDR3aa: CAGGEGDTDTQYF; CDR3nt: TGTGCAGGGGGCGAGGGGGACACAGATACGCAGTATTTT
d_gene: NA; v_gene: TRBV28; j_gene: TRBJ1-2; abundance: NA; CDR3aa: CASSFPENYGYTF; CDR3nt: TGTGCCAGCAGTTTCCCAGAAAACTATGGCTACACCTTC